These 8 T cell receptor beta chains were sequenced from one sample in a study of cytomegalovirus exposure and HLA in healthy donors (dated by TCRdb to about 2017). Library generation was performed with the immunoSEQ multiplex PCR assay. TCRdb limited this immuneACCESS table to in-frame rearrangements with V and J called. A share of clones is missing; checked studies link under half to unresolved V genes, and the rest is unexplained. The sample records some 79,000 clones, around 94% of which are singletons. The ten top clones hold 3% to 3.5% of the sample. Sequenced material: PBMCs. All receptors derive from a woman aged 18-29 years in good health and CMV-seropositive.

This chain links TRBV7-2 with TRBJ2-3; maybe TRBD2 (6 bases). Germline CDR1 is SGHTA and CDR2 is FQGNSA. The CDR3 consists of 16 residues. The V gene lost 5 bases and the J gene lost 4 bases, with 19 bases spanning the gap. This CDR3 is CASSPGRGSASDTQYF. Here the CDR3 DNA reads TGTGCCAGCAGCCCCGGCCGGGGGAGTGCGTCAGATACGCAGTATTTT.

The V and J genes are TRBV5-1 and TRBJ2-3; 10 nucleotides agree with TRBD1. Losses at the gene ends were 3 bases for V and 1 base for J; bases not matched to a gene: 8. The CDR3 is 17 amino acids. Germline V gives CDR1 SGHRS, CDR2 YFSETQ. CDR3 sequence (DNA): TGCGCCAGCAGCTGGTCAGGAGGGACAGGGGGCACAGATACGCAGTATTTT. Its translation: CASSWSGGTGGTDTQYF.

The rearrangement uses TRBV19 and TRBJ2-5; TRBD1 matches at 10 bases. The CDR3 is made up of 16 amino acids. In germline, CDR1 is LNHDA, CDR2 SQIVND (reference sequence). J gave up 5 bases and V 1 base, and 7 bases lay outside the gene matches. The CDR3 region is CASSIGGTGARETQYF. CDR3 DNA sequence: TGTGCCAGTAGTATAGGTGGGACAGGGGCGAGGGAGACCCAGTACTTC.

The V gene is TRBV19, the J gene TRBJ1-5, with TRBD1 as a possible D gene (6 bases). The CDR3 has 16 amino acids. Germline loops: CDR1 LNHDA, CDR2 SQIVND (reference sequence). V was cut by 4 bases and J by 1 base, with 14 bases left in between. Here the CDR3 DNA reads TGTGCCAGTAGTAGGACAGCAATCCCAAGCAATCAGCCCCAGCATTTT. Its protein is CASSRTAIPSNQPQHF.

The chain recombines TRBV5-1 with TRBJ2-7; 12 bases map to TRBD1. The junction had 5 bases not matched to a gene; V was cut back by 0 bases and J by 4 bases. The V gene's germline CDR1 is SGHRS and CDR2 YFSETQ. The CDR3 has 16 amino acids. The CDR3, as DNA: TGCGCCAGCAGCTTGGCGGGACAGGGGGCGCAGTACGAGCAGTACTTC. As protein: CASSLAGQGAQYEQYF.

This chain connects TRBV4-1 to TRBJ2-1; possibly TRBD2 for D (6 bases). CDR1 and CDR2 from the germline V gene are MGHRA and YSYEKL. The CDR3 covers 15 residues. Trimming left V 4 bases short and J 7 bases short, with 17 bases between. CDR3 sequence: CASSPPGTRGNEQFF. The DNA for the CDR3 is TGCGCCAGCAGCCCCCCCGGGACTCGAGGAAATGAGCAGTTCTTC.

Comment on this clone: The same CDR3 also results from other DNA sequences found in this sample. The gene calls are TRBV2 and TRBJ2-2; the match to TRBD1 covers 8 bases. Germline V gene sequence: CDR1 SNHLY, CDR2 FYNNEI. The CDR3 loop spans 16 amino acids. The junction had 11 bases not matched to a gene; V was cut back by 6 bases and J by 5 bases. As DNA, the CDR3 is TGTGCCAGCAGCCCACCGGGACAGGTTAATACCGGGGAGCTGTTTTTT. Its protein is CASSPPGQVNTGELFF.

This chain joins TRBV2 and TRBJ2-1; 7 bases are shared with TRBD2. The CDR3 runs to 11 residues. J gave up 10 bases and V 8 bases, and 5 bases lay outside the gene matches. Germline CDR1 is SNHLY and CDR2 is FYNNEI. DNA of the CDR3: TGTGCCAGCGGGATGCGGGAGGAGCAGTTCTTC. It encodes CASGMREEQFF.